This T cell receptor (beta chain) originates from a study of memory CD4+ T cells and cytomegalovirus serostatus. Single viable CD3+CD4+CD8-CD45RO+ cells were sorted as the memory CD4+ T cells. Assay: immunoSEQ multiplex PCR; the TCRdb copy retains only in-frame clones and omits some. The data contain about 45,000 clones, roughly 80% of them singletons. There are a few counts of this clone. V lost 1 base and J 2 bases, leaving 6 bases between the germline ends. The CDR3 length is 13 residues. Germline V gene sequence: CDR1 GTSNPN, CDR2 SVGIG (reference sequence). Source material: memory CD4+ T cells from blood. The chain uses TRBV30 and TRBJ1-5; unclear D gene. This sequence was found in an adult in good health and CMV-seronegative. This chain's CDR3 is CAWSGKGNQPQHF. In DNA form, the CDR3 reads TGTGCCTGGAGTGGGAAGGGCAATCAGCCCCAGCATTTT.